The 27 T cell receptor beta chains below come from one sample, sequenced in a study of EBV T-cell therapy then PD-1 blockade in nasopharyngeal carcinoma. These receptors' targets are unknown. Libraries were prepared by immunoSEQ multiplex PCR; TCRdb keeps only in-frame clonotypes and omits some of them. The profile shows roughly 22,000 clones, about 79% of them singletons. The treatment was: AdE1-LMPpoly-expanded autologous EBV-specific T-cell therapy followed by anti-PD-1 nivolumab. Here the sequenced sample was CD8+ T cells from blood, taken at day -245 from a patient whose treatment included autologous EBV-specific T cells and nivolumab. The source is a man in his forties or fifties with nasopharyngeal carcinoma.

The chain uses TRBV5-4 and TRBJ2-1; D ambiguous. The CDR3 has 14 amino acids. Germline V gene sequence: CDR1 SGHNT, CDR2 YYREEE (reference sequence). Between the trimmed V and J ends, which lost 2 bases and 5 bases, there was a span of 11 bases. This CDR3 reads CASSFGGADNEQFF. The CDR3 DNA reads TGTGCCAGCAGCTTTGGTGGTGCAGACAATGAGCAGTTCTTC.

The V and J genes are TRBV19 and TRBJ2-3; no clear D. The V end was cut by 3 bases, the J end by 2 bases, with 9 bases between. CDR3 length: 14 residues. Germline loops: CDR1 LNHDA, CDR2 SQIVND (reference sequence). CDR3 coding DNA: TGTGCCAGTAGTATTAGTCAGGACACAGATACGCAGTATTTT. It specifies CASSISQDTDTQYF.

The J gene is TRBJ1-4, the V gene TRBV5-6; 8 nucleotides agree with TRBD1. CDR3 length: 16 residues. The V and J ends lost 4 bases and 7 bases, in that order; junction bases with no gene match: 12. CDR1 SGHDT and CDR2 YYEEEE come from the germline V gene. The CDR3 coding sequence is TGTGCCAGCAGCCAGGACAGGGAGCGGGGAGTTGAAAAACTGTTTTTT. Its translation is CASSQDRERGVEKLFF.

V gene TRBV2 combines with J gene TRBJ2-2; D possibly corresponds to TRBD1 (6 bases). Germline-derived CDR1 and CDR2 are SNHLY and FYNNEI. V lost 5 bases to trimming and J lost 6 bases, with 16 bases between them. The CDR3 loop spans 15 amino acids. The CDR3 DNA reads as TGTGCCAGCAGTAAGGGACATGTCGCTCCCGGGGAGCTGTTTTTT. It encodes CASSKGHVAPGELFF.

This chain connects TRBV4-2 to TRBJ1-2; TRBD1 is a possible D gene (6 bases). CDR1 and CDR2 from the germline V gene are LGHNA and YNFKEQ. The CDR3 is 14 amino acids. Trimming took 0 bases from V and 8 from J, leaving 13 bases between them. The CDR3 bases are TGTGCCAGCAGCCAAGATATAGGGGGGGAAGGCTACACCTTC. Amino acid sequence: CASSQDIGGEGYTF.

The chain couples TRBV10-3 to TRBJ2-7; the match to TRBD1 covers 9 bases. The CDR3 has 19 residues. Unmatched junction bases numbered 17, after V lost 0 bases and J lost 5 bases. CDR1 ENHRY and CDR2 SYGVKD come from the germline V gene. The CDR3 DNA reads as TGTGCCATCAGTGAGTCGTTATGGCCGAACAGGGGGCGCAAGAACGAGCAGTACTTC. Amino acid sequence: CAISESLWPNRGRKNEQYF.

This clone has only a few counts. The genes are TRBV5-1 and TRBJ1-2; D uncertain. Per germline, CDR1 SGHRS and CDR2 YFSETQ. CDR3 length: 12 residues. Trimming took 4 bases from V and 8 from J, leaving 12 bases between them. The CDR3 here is CASSPDGLGYTF. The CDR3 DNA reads TGCGCCAGCAGCCCCGACGGTCTGGGCTACACCTTC.

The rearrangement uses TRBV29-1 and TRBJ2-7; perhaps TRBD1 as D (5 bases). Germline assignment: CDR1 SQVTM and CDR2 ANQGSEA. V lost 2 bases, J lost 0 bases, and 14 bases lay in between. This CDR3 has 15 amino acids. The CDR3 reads CSVESRQIDSYEQYF. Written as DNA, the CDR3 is TGCAGCGTTGAATCCCGACAGATAGACTCCTACGAGCAGTACTTC.

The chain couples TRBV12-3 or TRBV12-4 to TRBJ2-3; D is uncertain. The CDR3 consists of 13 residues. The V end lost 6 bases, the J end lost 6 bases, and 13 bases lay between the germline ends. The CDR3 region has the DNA TGTGCCAGCAGCCCGAGTACATGGGATACGCAGTATTTT. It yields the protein CASSPSTWDTQYF.

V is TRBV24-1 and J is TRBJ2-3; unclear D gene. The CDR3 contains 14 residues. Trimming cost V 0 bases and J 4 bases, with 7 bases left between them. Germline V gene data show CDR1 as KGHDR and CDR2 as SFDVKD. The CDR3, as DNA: TGTGCCACCAGTGATTTGCGTCAACCAGATACGCAGTATTTT. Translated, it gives CATSDLRQPDTQYF.

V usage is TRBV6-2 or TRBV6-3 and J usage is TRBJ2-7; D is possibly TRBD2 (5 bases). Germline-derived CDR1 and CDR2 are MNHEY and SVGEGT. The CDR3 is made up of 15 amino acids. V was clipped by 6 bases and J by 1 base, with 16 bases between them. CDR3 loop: CASSPGRTESYEQYF. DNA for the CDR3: TGTGCCAGCAGCCCCGGCAGGACTGAGTCCTACGAGCAGTACTTC.

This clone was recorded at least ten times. The CDR3: CASSFLTGENYGYTF. CDR3 DNA: TGCGCCAGCAGCTTCCTAACAGGGGAAAACTATGGCTACACCTTC. The V call is TRBV5-1, the J call TRBJ1-2; 7 bases fit TRBD1. The CDR3 has 15 residues. Trimming took 2 bases from V and 2 from J; bases not matched to a gene: 6. The V gene's germline CDR1 is SGHRS and CDR2 YFSETQ.

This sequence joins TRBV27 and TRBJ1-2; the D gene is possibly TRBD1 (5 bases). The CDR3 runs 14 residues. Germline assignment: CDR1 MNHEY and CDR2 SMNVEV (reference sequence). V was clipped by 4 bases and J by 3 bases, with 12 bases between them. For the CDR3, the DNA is TGTGCCAGCAGTTCCAGGGAATTGGACTATGGCTACACCTTC. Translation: CASSSRELDYGYTF.

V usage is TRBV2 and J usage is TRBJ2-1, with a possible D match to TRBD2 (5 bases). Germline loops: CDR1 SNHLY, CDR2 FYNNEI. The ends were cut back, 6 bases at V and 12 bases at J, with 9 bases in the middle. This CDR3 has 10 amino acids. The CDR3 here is CASRGSVQFF. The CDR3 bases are TGTGCCAGCAGAGGTAGCGTGCAGTTCTTC.

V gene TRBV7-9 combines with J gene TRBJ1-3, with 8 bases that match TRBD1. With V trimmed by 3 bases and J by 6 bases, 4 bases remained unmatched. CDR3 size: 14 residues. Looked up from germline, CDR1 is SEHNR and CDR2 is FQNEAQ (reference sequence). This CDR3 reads CASSFRQGANTIYF. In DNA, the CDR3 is TGTGCCAGCAGCTTTAGGCAGGGGGCAAACACCATATATTTT.

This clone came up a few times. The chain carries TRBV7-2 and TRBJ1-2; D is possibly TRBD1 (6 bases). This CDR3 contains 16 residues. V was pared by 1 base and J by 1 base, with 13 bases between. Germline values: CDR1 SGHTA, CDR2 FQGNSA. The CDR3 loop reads CASSLEAGQLNYGYTF. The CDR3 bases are TGTGCCAGCAGCTTAGAGGCCGGACAGCTTAACTATGGCTACACCTTC.

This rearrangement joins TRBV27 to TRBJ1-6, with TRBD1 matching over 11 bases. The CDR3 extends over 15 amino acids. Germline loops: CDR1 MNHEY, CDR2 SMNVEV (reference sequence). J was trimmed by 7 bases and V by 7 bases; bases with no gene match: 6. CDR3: CASTSRTGGNSPLHF. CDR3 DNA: TGTGCCAGCACCTCAAGGACAGGGGGCAATTCACCCCTCCACTTT.

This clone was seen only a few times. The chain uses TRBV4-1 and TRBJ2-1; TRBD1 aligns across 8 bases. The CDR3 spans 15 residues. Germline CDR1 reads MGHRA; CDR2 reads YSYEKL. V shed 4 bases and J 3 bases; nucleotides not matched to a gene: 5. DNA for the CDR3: TGCGCCAGCAGCCCGGCACAGGGGGGCTACAATGAGCAGTTCTTC. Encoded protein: CASSPAQGGYNEQFF.

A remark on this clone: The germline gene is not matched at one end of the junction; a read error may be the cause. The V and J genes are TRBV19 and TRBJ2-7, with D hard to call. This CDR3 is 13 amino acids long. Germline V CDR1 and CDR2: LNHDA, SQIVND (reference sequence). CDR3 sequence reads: CASSIGEIYGQYF. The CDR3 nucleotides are TGTGCCAGTAGTATAGGGGAAATCTACGGGCAGTACTTC.

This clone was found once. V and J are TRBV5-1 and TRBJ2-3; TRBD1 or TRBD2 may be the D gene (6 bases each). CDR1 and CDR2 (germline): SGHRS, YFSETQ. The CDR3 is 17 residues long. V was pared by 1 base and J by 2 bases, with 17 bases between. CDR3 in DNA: TGCGCCAGCAGCTTGTGGGGCGGGGACATATTCACAGATACGCAGTATTTT. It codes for CASSLWGGDIFTDTQYF.

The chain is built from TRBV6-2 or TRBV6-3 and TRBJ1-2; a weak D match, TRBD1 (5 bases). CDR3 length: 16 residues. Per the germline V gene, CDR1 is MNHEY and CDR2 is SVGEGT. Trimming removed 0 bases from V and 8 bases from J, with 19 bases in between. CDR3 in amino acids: CASSYSGAKTRRGYTF. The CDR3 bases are TGTGCCAGCAGTTACTCCGGGGCAAAAACACGCAGGGGCTACACCTTC.

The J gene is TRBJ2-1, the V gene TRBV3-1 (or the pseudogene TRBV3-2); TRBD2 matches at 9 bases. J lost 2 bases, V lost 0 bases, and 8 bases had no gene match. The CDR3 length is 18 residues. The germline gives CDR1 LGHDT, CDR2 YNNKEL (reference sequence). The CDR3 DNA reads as TGTGCCAGCAGCCAAGATGGCGGCGGGGGGGCCCCCTACAATGAGCAGTTCTTC. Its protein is CASSQDGGGGAPYNEQFF.

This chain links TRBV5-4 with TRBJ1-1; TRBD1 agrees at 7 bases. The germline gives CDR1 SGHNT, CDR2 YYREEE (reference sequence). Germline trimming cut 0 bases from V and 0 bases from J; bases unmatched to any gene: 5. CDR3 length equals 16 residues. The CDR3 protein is CASSLGRGGMNTEAFF. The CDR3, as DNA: TGTGCCAGCAGCTTGGGCAGGGGGGGTATGAACACTGAAGCTTTCTTT.

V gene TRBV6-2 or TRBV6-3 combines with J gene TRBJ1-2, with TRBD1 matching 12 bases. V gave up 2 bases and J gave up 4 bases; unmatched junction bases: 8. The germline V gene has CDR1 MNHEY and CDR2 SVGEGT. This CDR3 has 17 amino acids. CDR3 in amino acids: CASSYGGTGGVFYGYTF. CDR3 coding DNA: TGTGCCAGCAGTTACGGAGGGACAGGGGGCGTCTTCTATGGCTACACCTTC.

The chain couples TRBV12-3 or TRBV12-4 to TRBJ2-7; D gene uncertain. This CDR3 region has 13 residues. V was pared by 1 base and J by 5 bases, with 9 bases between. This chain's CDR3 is CASSLGGYDEQYF. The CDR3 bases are TGTGCCAGCAGTTTAGGGGGATACGACGAGCAGTACTTC.

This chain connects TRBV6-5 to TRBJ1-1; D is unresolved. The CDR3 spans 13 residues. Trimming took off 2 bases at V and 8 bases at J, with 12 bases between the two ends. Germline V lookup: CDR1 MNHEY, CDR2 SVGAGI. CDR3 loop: CASSYAEGLEAFF. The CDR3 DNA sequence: TGTGCCAGCAGTTACGCTGAGGGCCTAGAAGCTTTCTTT.

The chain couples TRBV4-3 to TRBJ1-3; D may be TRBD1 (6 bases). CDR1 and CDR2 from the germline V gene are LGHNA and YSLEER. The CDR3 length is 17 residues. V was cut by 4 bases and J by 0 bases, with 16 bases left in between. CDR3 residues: CASSPTGGQLSGNTIYF. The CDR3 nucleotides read TGCGCCAGCAGCCCTACGGGGGGGCAACTCTCTGGAAACACCATATATTTT.